These T cell receptor beta chains were read from a single sample in a study of blood T cell repertoires in COVID-19. Generated by immunoSEQ multiplex PCR, the TCRdb table keeps only in-frame clones and is missing some. Of about 68,000 clones listed, 75% to 85% are singletons. The sample consisted of peripheral blood. Receptor source: a man aged 45-60 years with acute or convalescent COVID-19. Each CDR3 is given with its conserved first and last residue. D genes are given only for firm matches. Size is omitted from some rows. Given values are once, few, many or a class for expanded clones.

>TRBV6-5|NA|TRBJ1-1|NA
TGTGCCAGCAGTTACGGGGGGGTAAGGAACACTGAAGCTTTCTTT
CASSYGGVRNTEAFF
>TRBV7-9|NA|TRBJ2-2|NA
TGTGCCAGCAGCCACGGACTGTTAGCGAACACCGGGGAGCTGTTTTTT
CASSHGLLANTGELFF
>TRBV6-5|NA|TRBJ2-3|once
TGTGCCAGCAGTTACTCTGTAGGCGGGGTGGAGCAGTATTTT
CASSYSVGGVEQYF
>TRBV3-1/TRBV3-2|NA|TRBJ2-3|few
TGTGCCACCGAGCGGAGCGGTAGTAATACGCAGTATTTT
CATERSGSNTQYF
>TRBV9|NA|TRBJ1-1|NA
TGTGCCAGCAGCGGAGGCCGGGGACTGGAAACTGAAGCTTTCTTT
CASSGGRGLETEAFF
>TRBV18|NA|TRBJ2-3|NA
TGTGCCAGCTCACCTGGACAGAGCACAGATACGCAGTATTTT
CASSPGQSTDTQYF
>TRBV5-4|TRBD2|TRBJ2-5|once
TGTGCCAGCAGCTTGGCTAGCGGGGGAGAGACCCAGTACTTC
CASSLASGGETQYF
>TRBV6-6|TRBD2|TRBJ2-3|NA
TGTGCCAGCAGTCCCCATCGGCGGGGGGCTCCGTTATTAATCTCCACAGATACGCAGTATTTT
CASSPHRRGAPLLISTDTQYF
>TRBV7-8|NA|TRBJ2-3|once
TGTGCCAGCAGCTTACGAGTATCCAGGGGTTCAGATACGCAGTATTTT
CASSLRVSRGSDTQYF
>TRBV10-3|TRBD2|TRBJ2-1|NA
TGTGCCATCAGTGAGTTTGGCGGGGGGCGAAATGAGCAGTTCTTC
CAISEFGGGRNEQFF